The 10 T cell receptor beta chains given below trace back to one sample, sequenced in a study of CD8 T cells in Susac syndrome. After extraction with the RNeasy kit, about 0.5 to 1 ug of the RNA was reverse transcribed using random hexamers. TCRdb analysed the immunoSEQ multiplex PCR reads with MiXCR anew, one entry per CDR3 protein. The data show 150,000 or so distinct CDR3 sequences, 94% seen once. Sequencing input: CD8+ T cells from PBMCs. These receptors originate from a human donor with multiple sclerosis.

CDR3 sequence: CSARERATEAFF. The CDR3 coding sequence is TGCAGCGCCAGGGAACGGGCCACTGAAGCTTTCTTT. This chain uses TRBV29-1 with TRBJ1-1; D may be TRBD1 (5 bases). The ends were cut back, 7 bases at V and 4 bases at J, with 13 bases in the middle. CDR1 is SQVTM, CDR2 ANQGSEA, per germline. The CDR3 contains 12 residues.

This chain uses TRBV4-1 with TRBJ1-1, with 11 positions matching TRBD1. CDR1 and CDR2 (germline): MGHRA, YSYEKL. This CDR3 is 15 amino acids long. Germline trimming cut 4 bases from V and 6 bases from J; bases unmatched to any gene: 7. CDR3 residues: CASSPGTGGPAEAFF. The CDR3 nucleotides read TGCGCCAGCAGCCCCGGGACAGGGGGTCCAGCTGAAGCTTTCTTT.

This chain links TRBV29-1 with TRBJ1-2; the match to TRBD1 covers 9 bases. With V trimmed by 4 bases and J by 0 bases, 15 bases remained unmatched. The CDR3 covers 18 residues. Germline loops: CDR1 SQVTM, CDR2 ANQGSEA. In nucleotides, the CDR3 is TGCAGCGTTGTTCGAAAACCGTTACAGGGGGCGACTAACTATGGCTACACCTTC. This codes for CSVVRKPLQGATNYGYTF.

The rearrangement links TRBV12-3 or TRBV12-4 to TRBJ2-2; 7 bases are a match to TRBD2. Trimming cost V 3 bases and J 5 bases; bases outside gene matches: 9. The CDR3 runs to 16 residues. CDR3 sequence: CASSFPLGGITGELFF. Here the CDR3 DNA reads TGTGCCAGCAGTTTCCCCTTGGGAGGGATAACCGGGGAGCTGTTTTTT.

This chain uses TRBV5-4 with TRBJ1-1; possible D gene TRBD1, 5 bases. CDR1 and CDR2 (germline): SGHNT, YYREEE (reference sequence). The CDR3 is made up of 13 amino acids. Trimming removed 3 bases at V and 4 bases at J, with 10 bases between. The CDR3: CASSSGSATEAFF. As DNA, the CDR3 is TGTGCCAGCAGCTCAGGGAGTGCCACTGAAGCTTTCTTT.

In DNA form, the CDR3 reads TGTGCCAGTAGTATCGGGGACGGGATTTATGGCTACACCTTC. Its protein is CASSIGDGIYGYTF. The chain links TRBV19 to TRBJ1-2; D may be TRBD1 (5 bases). The V and J ends lost 3 bases and 5 bases respectively, with 13 bases between them. The germline V gene encodes CDR1 LNHDA and CDR2 SQIVND (reference sequence). The CDR3 has 14 amino acids.

The rearrangement uses TRBV7-3 and TRBJ2-1; D may be TRBD1 (5 bases). The V gene lost 5 bases and the J gene lost 9 bases, with 14 bases spanning the gap. Germline loops: CDR1 SGHTA, CDR2 FQGTGA. The CDR3 extends over 13 amino acids. CDR3 DNA: TGTGCCAGCAGCCTAGGGGTTGTCAGTGAGCAGTTCTTC. Translating it yields CASSLGVVSEQFF.

This clonotype was observed once. This sequence joins TRBV5-4 and TRBJ1-1; no reliable D call. Germline CDR1 and CDR2: SGHNT and YYREEE (reference sequence). The CDR3 length is 13 residues. V was cut by 0 bases and J by 10 bases, with 13 bases left in between. CDR3: CASSLGSQDAAFF. CDR3 DNA: TGTGCCAGCAGCTTGGGATCGCAGGACGCAGCTTTCTTT.

This chain uses TRBV25-1 with TRBJ2-7; perhaps TRBD2 as D (5 bases). Germline lookup yields CDR1 MGHDK and CDR2 SYGVNS. The CDR3 is 12 residues long. Trimming pared 6 bases from V and 2 bases from J, leaving 8 bases between. The CDR3 spells CASRLGPYEQYF. The CDR3 DNA is TGTGCCAGCAGACTAGGGCCCTACGAGCAGTACTTC.

The chain is built from TRBV20-1 and TRBJ2-3; either TRBD1 or TRBD2 may fit D (5 bases each). This CDR3 contains 14 residues. Germline assignment: CDR1 DFQATT and CDR2 SNEGSKA (reference sequence). V lost 3 bases and J 1 base, leaving 11 bases between the germline ends. CDR3 in DNA: TGCAGTGCTAGTTGGGGGTCTGGCACAGATACGCAGTATTTT. Its protein is CSASWGSGTDTQYF.